This T cell receptor beta chain was retrieved from a study of blood T cell repertoires in COVID-19. About the study: The United States, Italy and Spain were the sources of the acute and convalescent COVID-19 samples. Sources were T cells, B-cell-depleted T cells, or PBMCs; the material itself was cDNA or gDNA.

The germline CDR1 and CDR2 sequences are LGHDT and YNNKEL (reference sequence). Between the trimmed V and J ends, which lost 5 bases and 2 bases, there was a span of 4 bases. The CDR3 has 11 amino acids. Original analysis: Quantification of nucleated cells was approximated via reference gene primer amplification. Generated by immunoSEQ multiplex PCR, the TCRdb table keeps only in-frame clones and is missing some. That table furnishes V, J and clone size, whereas the DNA furnished D and trimming. This table has about 130,000 clones, approximately 91% appearing once. The rearrangement joins TRBV3-1 (or the pseudogene TRBV3-2) to TRBJ2-7; D remains unclear. Sample: peripheral blood. This clonotype was sampled from a woman aged 80 or over with acute or convalescent COVID-19. In nucleotides, the CDR3 is TGTGCCAGCAGCTTCGCCTACGAGCAGTACTTC. Its translation is CASSFAYEQYF.